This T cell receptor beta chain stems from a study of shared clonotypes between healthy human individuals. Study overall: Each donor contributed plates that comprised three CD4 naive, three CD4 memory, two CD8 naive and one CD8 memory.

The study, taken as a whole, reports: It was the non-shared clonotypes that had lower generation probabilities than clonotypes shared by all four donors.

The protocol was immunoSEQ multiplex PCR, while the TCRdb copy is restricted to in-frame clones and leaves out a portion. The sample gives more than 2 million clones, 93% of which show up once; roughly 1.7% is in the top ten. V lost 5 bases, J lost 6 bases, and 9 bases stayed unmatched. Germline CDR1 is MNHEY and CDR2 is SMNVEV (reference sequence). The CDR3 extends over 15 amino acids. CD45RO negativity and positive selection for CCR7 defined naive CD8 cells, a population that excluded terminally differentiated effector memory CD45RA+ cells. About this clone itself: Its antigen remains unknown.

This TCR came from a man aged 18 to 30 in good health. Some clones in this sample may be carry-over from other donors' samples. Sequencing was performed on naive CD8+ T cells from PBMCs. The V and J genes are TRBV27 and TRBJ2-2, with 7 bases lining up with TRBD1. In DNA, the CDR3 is TGTGCCAGCAGTATGCCCCGGACAGGCGCCGGGGAGCTGTTTTTT. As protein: CASSMPRTGAGELFF.